This TCR beta chain is drawn from a study of tumour-infiltrating T cells in Burkitt lymphoma. Background on the study: Survival, overall and progression-free, tracked with productive clonality. General study results and limits: Many Burkitt lymphoma patients shared several public clonotypes.

The CDR3 is 13 amino acids. V was pared by 4 bases and J by 6 bases, with 4 bases of the junction left unmatched. Germline V gene data show CDR1 as SGHRS and CDR2 as YFSETQ. The protocol was immunoSEQ multiplex PCR, while the TCRdb copy is restricted to in-frame clones and leaves out a portion. Found here are 43,000 or so clones, roughly 30% of them singletons; the top ten hold over 2.5%. In the case of this clone: The antigen is not known.

The V and J genes are TRBV5-1 and TRBJ1-2; 9 positions agree with TRBD1. This clonotype was sampled from a human donor with Burkitt lymphoma. Sample: tumor tissue. As DNA, the CDR3 is TGCGCCAGCAGCGAGGGACAGGGAAATGGCTACACCTTC. As protein: CASSEGQGNGYTF. Filled out from reference TRBV5-1 and TRBJ1-2, the complete variable domain reads KAGVTQTPRYLIKTRGQQVTLSCSPISGHRSVSWYQQTPGQGLQFLFEYFSETQRNKGNFPGRFSGRQFSNSRSEMNVSTLELGDSALYLCASSEGQGNGYTFGSGTRLTVV.